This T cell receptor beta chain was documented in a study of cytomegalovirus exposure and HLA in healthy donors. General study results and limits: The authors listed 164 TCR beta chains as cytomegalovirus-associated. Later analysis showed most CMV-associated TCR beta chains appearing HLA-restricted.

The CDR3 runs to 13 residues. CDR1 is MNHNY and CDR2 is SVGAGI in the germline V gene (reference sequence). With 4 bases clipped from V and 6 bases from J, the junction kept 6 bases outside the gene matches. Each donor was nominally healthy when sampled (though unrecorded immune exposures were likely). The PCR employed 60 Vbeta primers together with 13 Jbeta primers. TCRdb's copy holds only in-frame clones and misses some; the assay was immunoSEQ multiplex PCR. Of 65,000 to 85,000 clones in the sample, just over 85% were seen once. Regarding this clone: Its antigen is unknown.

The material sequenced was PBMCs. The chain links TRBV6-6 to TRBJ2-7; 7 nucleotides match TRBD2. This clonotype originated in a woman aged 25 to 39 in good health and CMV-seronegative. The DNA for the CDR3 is TGTGCCAGCAGTTCTAGCGGAGGGGTCGAGCAGTACTTC. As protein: CASSSSGGVEQYF.